A selection of T cell receptor beta chains follows, all from one sample in a study of shared clonotypes between healthy human individuals. TCRdb's table, derived via immunoSEQ multiplex PCR, lists solely in-frame clones and lacks some. The sample includes roughly 2.5 million clones, approximately 94% of them seen just once. Sequenced material: naive CD4+ T cells sorted from blood. These receptors were taken from a man aged 18 to 30 in good health. CDR3s include the opening cysteine and the closing phenylalanine or tryptophan.

V gene,CDR3 protein
TRBV23-1,CASSRKGTGGWETQYF
TRBV28,CASSSVSLGRGAGANVLTF
TRBV27,CASSSGTSNTGELFF
TRBV18,CASSPGTPRGGELFF
TRBV30,CACSGDNEQYF
TRBV21-1,CASRPNRDLPFF
TRBV11-2,CASSLRGYEQYF
TRBV28,CASSRDRGQAGANVLTF
TRBV7-3,CASSLMGTAGLSGELFF
TRBV4-1,CASSRDNAGTDTQYF
TRBV6-6,CASSYSRRAYDYGYTF
TRBV7-9,CASSLAGNREKLFF
TRBV6-1,CASSGGSVEGNQPQHF
TRBV2,CASSVTRAGSSGNTIYF
TRBV11-2,CASSLDLWTGAMEKLFF
TRBV10-3,CAISWTGDSPLHF
TRBV28,CASSFQTYEQYF
TRBV11-2,CASSSLYEQYF
TRBV10-3,CAISEPELRDSGNTIYF
TRBV27,CASRQRLNEKLFF
TRBV19,CASSFYAGGSGNTIYF
TRBV5-5,CASSSKTGTEYGYTF
TRBV7-2,CASSLGASGNEKLFF
TRBV13,CASSAGTGVNYYGYTF
TRBV27,CASSPIFAGSSYEQYF
TRBV6-1,CASSAYRGTGELFF
TRBV10-3,CAISMGENYGYTF
TRBV5-5,CASSFSGTPSSYNSPLHF
TRBV5-6,CASSTGLAGDRGETQYF
TRBV6-6,CASGQGAQNEKLFF
TRBV7-2,CASSLNSGFTDTQYF
TRBV7-2,CASSLESGVGNQPQHF
TRBV7-2,CASSPRDYQYF
TRBV29-1,CSVGVGGKGNEQYF
TRBV12-2,CASLFLLAGGEQYF
TRBV18,CASSPVEGWNTEAFF
TRBV7-2,CASSLAGPGDQPQHF
TRBV18,CASSPRSDTQYF
TRBV6-5,CASSFQGSYGYTF
TRBV7-7,CASSPGTGSDYEQYF
TRBV9,CASALTMNTGELFF
TRBV4-1,CASSFSGNTIYF
TRBV7-3,CASSPQGNTEAFF
TRBV19,CASSKTPPGYGYTF
TRBV6-4,CASSPQGLKYNEQFF
TRBV7-9,CASSTGTVAYEQYF
TRBV6-5,CASSLGLTPGGTEAFF
TRBV7-9,CASRATGPETQYF
TRBV7-2,CASSRGHSYEQYF
TRBV28,CASKPGNSYEQYF
TRBV25-1,CATGFSGNTIYF